The 7 T cell receptor beta chains reported below all come from one sample, sequenced in a study of T-cell reconstitution after alpha-beta-depleted transplantation in children. Unique molecular identifiers featured in how the TCRbeta library was prepared. A single record per CDR3 protein comes from TCRdb applying MiXCR to the PCR reads. The sample holds hundreds of thousands of distinct CDR3 sequences, around a third seen once. The sample in question was PBMCs from the stem cell graft donor, obtained from the stem cell graft. The receptors stem from a human donor who donated a stem cell graft to a child with aplastic anemia.

The table lists this clonotype with a few counts. The rearrangement links TRBV7-2 to TRBJ2-1; the D call may be TRBD1 or TRBD2 (5 bases each). Germline V gene sequence: CDR1 SGHTA, CDR2 FQGNSA. V shed 4 bases and J shed 10 bases, with 14 bases lying between them. CDR3 length equals 13 residues. The CDR3 DNA follows: TGTGCCAGCAGCTACACCGTGAGGGGCGAGCAGTTCTTC. This gives the protein CASSYTVRGEQFF.

The chain is built from TRBV12-3 or TRBV12-4 and TRBJ2-1; D tentatively fits TRBD1 or TRBD2 (5 bases each). CDR3 length equals 18 residues. Between the trimmed V and J ends, which lost 5 bases and 3 bases, there was a span of 23 bases. CDR3 DNA: TGTGCCAGCAGTCACACAGAAGTTTATGGGGGATACTACAATGAGCAGTTCTTC. This gives the protein CASSHTEVYGGYYNEQFF.

The chain has TRBV28 and TRBJ2-3; no firm D call. Trimming pared 10 bases from V and 0 bases from J, leaving 11 bases between. The CDR3 loop spans 13 amino acids. In germline, CDR1 is MDHEN, CDR2 SYDVKM. CDR3 amino acids: CATWTASTDTQYF. CDR3 coding DNA: TGTGCCACCTGGACGGCTAGCACAGATACGCAGTATTTT.

This clonotype appeared many times. The chain couples TRBV12-3 or TRBV12-4 to TRBJ1-5; D possibly corresponds to TRBD1 (6 bases). This CDR3 region has 14 residues. V lost 8 bases and J lost 3, with 14 bases in between. CDR3 DNA: TGTGCCAGCGGTGATAACAGGGTCAATCAGCCCCAGCATTTT. This sequence encodes CASGDNRVNQPQHF.

This clonotype has a handful of counts. The chain is built from TRBV6-2 or TRBV6-3 and TRBJ2-1, with D perhaps TRBD2 (6 bases). V shed 7 bases and J shed 8 bases, with 21 bases lying between them. The CDR3 contains 15 residues. Germline V gene data show CDR1 as MNHEY and CDR2 as SVGEGT. The CDR3 sequence is CASTTLLGGEDEQFF. The CDR3 bases are TGTGCCAGCACCACCCTTCTGGGTGGGGAGGATGAGCAGTTCTTC.

V is TRBV7-8 and J is TRBJ2-6; no definite D call. The CDR3 runs 14 residues. V was clipped by 10 bases and J by 1 base, with 11 bases between them. CDR1 is SGHVS and CDR2 is FQNEAQ in the germline V gene. In DNA form, the CDR3 reads TGTGCCATTCGCTTTGGGTCTGGGGCCAACGTCCTGACTTTC. It codes for CAIRFGSGANVLTF. The complete variable domain, with remaining parts taken from reference TRBV7-8 and TRBJ2-6, reads GAGVSQSPRYKVAKRGQDVALRCDPISGHVSLFWYQQALGQGPEFLTYFQNEAQLDKSGLPSDRFFAERPEGSVSTLKIQRTQQEDSAVYLCAIRFGSGANVLTFGAGSRLTVL.

The sample holds a few counts of this clonotype. The chain has TRBV12-3 or TRBV12-4 and TRBJ1-2; tentatively, D is TRBD1 (6 bases). V shed 6 bases and J shed 4 bases, with 12 bases lying between them. The CDR3 runs 13 residues. CDR3 coding DNA: TGTGCCAGCAGCTCCGGGACAAGCTATGGCTACACCTTC. Translation gives CASSSGTSYGYTF.